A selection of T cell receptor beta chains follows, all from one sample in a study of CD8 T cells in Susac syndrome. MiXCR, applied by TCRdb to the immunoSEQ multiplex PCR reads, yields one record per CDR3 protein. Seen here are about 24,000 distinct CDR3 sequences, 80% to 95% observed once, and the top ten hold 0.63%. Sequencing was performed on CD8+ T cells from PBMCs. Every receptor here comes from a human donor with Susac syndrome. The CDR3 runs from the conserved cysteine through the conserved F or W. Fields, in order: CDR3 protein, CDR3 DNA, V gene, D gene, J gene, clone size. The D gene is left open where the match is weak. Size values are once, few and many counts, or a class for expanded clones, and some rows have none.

cdr3_aa: CASSFSGGAGDTQYF
cdr3_nt: TGTGCCAGTAGTTTTAGCGGGGGGGCCGGAGATACGCAGTATTTT
v_call: TRBV19
d_call: TRBD2
j_call: TRBJ2-3
clone_size: -

cdr3_aa: CASSMREADTQYF
cdr3_nt: TGTGCCAGTAGTATGAGGGAGGCAGATACGCAGTATTTT
v_call: TRBV19
d_call: -
j_call: TRBJ2-3
clone_size: -

cdr3_aa: CASSSLGAGGDANEKLFF
cdr3_nt: TGCGCCAGCAGCTCCCTCGGCGCAGGGGGTGATGCTAATGAAAAACTGTTTTTT
v_call: TRBV5-1
d_call: TRBD1
j_call: TRBJ1-4
clone_size: -

cdr3_aa: CASSQPGQGIYGYTF
cdr3_nt: TGTGCCAGCAGCCAACCCGGACAGGGAATCTATGGCTACACCTTC
v_call: TRBV14
d_call: TRBD1
j_call: TRBJ1-2
clone_size: -

cdr3_aa: CASSYVGGEGVTDTQYF
cdr3_nt: TGTGCCAGCAGTTACGTCGGCGGGGAGGGAGTCACAGATACGCAGTATTTT
v_call: TRBV6-5
d_call: TRBD2
j_call: TRBJ2-3
clone_size: -

cdr3_aa: CASSQGVTSGYNEQFF
cdr3_nt: TGTGCCAGCAGCCAAGGGGTCACTAGCGGTTACAATGAGCAGTTCTTC
v_call: TRBV3-1
d_call: TRBD2
j_call: TRBJ2-1
clone_size: -

cdr3_aa: CASSYSSLEANTEAFF
cdr3_nt: TGTGCCAGCAGTTACTCGAGCCTAGAGGCCAACACTGAAGCTTTCTTT
v_call: TRBV6-5
d_call: -
j_call: TRBJ1-1
clone_size: -

cdr3_aa: CASSQDSLGGDEAGELFF
cdr3_nt: TGCGCCAGCAGCCAAGATAGTTTAGGGGGAGATGAGGCCGGGGAGCTGTTTTTT
v_call: TRBV4-1
d_call: -
j_call: TRBJ2-2
clone_size: -

cdr3_aa: CASSEGPYYEQYF
cdr3_nt: TGCGCCAGCAGCGAGGGACCGTACTACGAGCAGTACTTC
v_call: TRBV5-1
d_call: -
j_call: TRBJ2-7
clone_size: -

cdr3_aa: CASSTAGTPQETQYF
cdr3_nt: TGTGCCAGCAGCACGGCCGGGACACCCCAAGAGACCCAGTACTTC
v_call: TRBV11-3
d_call: -
j_call: TRBJ2-5
clone_size: -

cdr3_aa: CASSPDNPSNQPQHF
cdr3_nt: TGTGCCAGCTCACCGGACAACCCTAGCAATCAGCCCCAGCATTTT
v_call: TRBV18
d_call: -
j_call: TRBJ1-5
clone_size: -

cdr3_aa: CASSQVVEKTDTQYF
cdr3_nt: TGCGCCAGCAGCCAAGTTGTAGAGAAGACAGATACGCAGTATTTT
v_call: TRBV4-1
d_call: -
j_call: TRBJ2-3
clone_size: -

cdr3_aa: CASSFGLGGYSYGYTF
cdr3_nt: TGTGCCAGCAGTTTCGGCTTGGGGGGGTACTCCTATGGCTACACCTTC
v_call: TRBV28
d_call: -
j_call: TRBJ1-2
clone_size: -

cdr3_aa: CASSYREEKFF
cdr3_nt: TGTGCCAGCAGCTACCGGGAAGAAAAGTTCTTC
v_call: TRBV11-2
d_call: -
j_call: TRBJ2-1
clone_size: -

cdr3_aa: CASSLVWSNTGELFF
cdr3_nt: TGTGCCAGCAGCTTGGTTTGGTCCAACACCGGGGAGCTGTTTTTT
v_call: TRBV7-3
d_call: -
j_call: TRBJ2-2
clone_size: -

cdr3_aa: CASSHSGEKLFF
cdr3_nt: TGTGCCAGTAGCCACTCTGGTGAAAAACTGTTTTTT
v_call: TRBV19
d_call: -
j_call: TRBJ1-4
clone_size: -

cdr3_aa: CATSGYGGGSRETQYF
cdr3_nt: TGTGCCACCAGTGGCTACGGAGGGGGATCGCGGGAGACCCAGTACTTC
v_call: TRBV24-1
d_call: -
j_call: TRBJ2-5
clone_size: -

cdr3_aa: CASSSWAAKYQETQYF
cdr3_nt: TGTGCCAGCAGCTCTTGGGCAGCTAAGTACCAAGAGACCCAGTACTTC
v_call: TRBV7-9
d_call: -
j_call: TRBJ2-5
clone_size: -

cdr3_aa: CASSLVTSGKPSYNEQFF
cdr3_nt: TGTGCCAGCAGCTTAGTGACTAGCGGGAAGCCATCCTACAATGAGCAGTTCTTC
v_call: TRBV7-9
d_call: TRBD2
j_call: TRBJ2-1
clone_size: -

cdr3_aa: CASSLDSGPKNIQYF
cdr3_nt: TGTGCCAGCAGTTTGGATTCCGGGCCCAAAAACATTCAGTACTTC
v_call: TRBV28
d_call: -
j_call: TRBJ2-4
clone_size: once

cdr3_aa: CASSGLRQGGTDTQYF
cdr3_nt: TGTGCCAGCAGCGGACTCCGACAGGGGGGCACAGATACGCAGTATTTT
v_call: TRBV5-4
d_call: TRBD1
j_call: TRBJ2-3
clone_size: -

cdr3_aa: CASSPRSGTAANYGYTF
cdr3_nt: TGTGCCAGCAGTCCCCGCTCCGGGACGGCCGCTAACTATGGCTACACCTTC
v_call: TRBV28
d_call: -
j_call: TRBJ1-2
clone_size: -

cdr3_aa: CASSQEFDSGGRETQYF
cdr3_nt: TGCGCCAGCAGCCAAGAGTTCGACAGTGGTGGAAGGGAGACCCAGTACTTC
v_call: TRBV4-1
d_call: -
j_call: TRBJ2-5
clone_size: -

cdr3_aa: CASSKGYRSGPYGYTF
cdr3_nt: TGTGCCAGCAGCAAGGGGTACAGGTCCGGACCTTATGGCTACACCTTC
v_call: TRBV7-2
d_call: -
j_call: TRBJ1-2
clone_size: once

cdr3_aa: CASSSTGGWAETQYF
cdr3_nt: TGTGCCAGCAGCTCAACAGGGGGGTGGGCAGAGACCCAGTACTTC
v_call: TRBV6-5
d_call: TRBD1
j_call: TRBJ2-5
clone_size: -

cdr3_aa: CASSRGLAGGETQYF
cdr3_nt: TGTGCCAGCAGCCGGGGACTAGCGGGGGGAGAGACCCAGTACTTC
v_call: TRBV6-2/TRBV6-3
d_call: TRBD2
j_call: TRBJ2-5
clone_size: -

cdr3_aa: CASSSSHEQFF
cdr3_nt: TGTGCCAGCAGCTCAAGTCATGAGCAGTTCTTC
v_call: TRBV7-9
d_call: -
j_call: TRBJ2-1
clone_size: -

cdr3_aa: CASSLAQERTYEQYF
cdr3_nt: TGTGCCAGCAGCTTAGCACAGGAGAGAACCTACGAGCAGTACTTC
v_call: TRBV7-9
d_call: -
j_call: TRBJ2-7
clone_size: -

cdr3_aa: CSVLHRGDEQYF
cdr3_nt: TGCAGCGTTTTACACAGGGGAGACGAGCAGTACTTC
v_call: TRBV29-1
d_call: TRBD1
j_call: TRBJ2-7
clone_size: -

cdr3_aa: CAISEEGLGVQPQHF
cdr3_nt: TGTGCCATCAGTGAGGAAGGGCTAGGGGTTCAGCCCCAGCATTTT
v_call: TRBV10-3
d_call: -
j_call: TRBJ1-5
clone_size: -

cdr3_aa: CASSQSLQNPPPRSGNTIYF
cdr3_nt: TGCGCCAGCAGTCAATCGTTACAGAACCCCCCCCCAAGATCTGGAAACACCATATATTTT
v_call: TRBV23-1
d_call: -
j_call: TRBJ1-3
clone_size: -

cdr3_aa: CASSVVGWDSPLHF
cdr3_nt: TGTGCCAGCAGTGTAGTAGGGTGGGATTCACCCCTCCACTTT
v_call: TRBV25-1
d_call: -
j_call: TRBJ1-6
clone_size: -

cdr3_aa: CASSFLAGVKDGYTF
cdr3_nt: TGCGCCAGCAGCTTTTTGGCAGGGGTAAAGGATGGCTACACCTTC
v_call: TRBV5-1
d_call: -
j_call: TRBJ1-2
clone_size: once

cdr3_aa: CASSLTAGVGDTQYF
cdr3_nt: TGTGCCAGCAGTTTAACAGCGGGGGTGGGAGATACGCAGTATTTT
v_call: TRBV28
d_call: TRBD2
j_call: TRBJ2-3
clone_size: -

cdr3_aa: CASSGQGVTLATEAFF
cdr3_nt: TGTGCCAGCAGTGGACAGGGAGTAACCTTGGCCACTGAAGCTTTCTTT
v_call: TRBV6-2/TRBV6-3
d_call: TRBD1
j_call: TRBJ1-1
clone_size: once

cdr3_aa: CASNPLLASGAGKNIQYF
cdr3_nt: TGTGCCAGCAACCCCCTCCTGGCTAGCGGGGCAGGCAAAAACATTCAGTACTTC
v_call: TRBV28
d_call: TRBD2
j_call: TRBJ2-4
clone_size: -

cdr3_aa: CASSLGKMGGQVNEQFF
cdr3_nt: TGCGCCAGCAGCTTGGGTAAAATGGGGGGGCAGGTCAATGAGCAGTTCTTC
v_call: TRBV5-1
d_call: -
j_call: TRBJ2-1
clone_size: -

cdr3_aa: CASSQEGSLTGELFF
cdr3_nt: TGTGCCAGCAGCCAAGAGGGCAGCCTCACCGGGGAGCTGTTTTTT
v_call: TRBV4-2
d_call: -
j_call: TRBJ2-2
clone_size: -

cdr3_aa: CSGDRRDEQFF
cdr3_nt: TGCAGCGGGGACAGGAGGGATGAGCAGTTCTTC
v_call: TRBV29-1
d_call: TRBD1
j_call: TRBJ2-1
clone_size: -

cdr3_aa: CASSPKGSSYEQYF
cdr3_nt: TGTGCCAGCAGCCCCAAGGGGAGCTCCTACGAGCAGTACTTC
v_call: TRBV9
d_call: -
j_call: TRBJ2-7
clone_size: -

cdr3_aa: CASSFYSGTGYYEQYF
cdr3_nt: TGTGCCAGCAGTTTCTATAGCGGGACAGGGTACTACGAGCAGTACTTC
v_call: TRBV28
d_call: -
j_call: TRBJ2-7
clone_size: -

cdr3_aa: CASSLTSGVRDTQYF
cdr3_nt: TGTGCCAGCAGCTTAACTAGCGGGGTCCGAGATACGCAGTATTTT
v_call: TRBV11-2
d_call: TRBD2
j_call: TRBJ2-3
clone_size: -

cdr3_aa: CASILSLSAEAFF
cdr3_nt: TGTGCCAGCATCCTTTCACTCAGCGCTGAAGCTTTCTTT
v_call: TRBV13
d_call: -
j_call: TRBJ1-1
clone_size: -

cdr3_aa: CSGVDRGSYNEQFF
cdr3_nt: TGCAGCGGCGTGGACAGGGGGTCCTACAATGAGCAGTTCTTC
v_call: TRBV29-1
d_call: TRBD1
j_call: TRBJ2-1
clone_size: -

cdr3_aa: CASSPTSGGRETQYF
cdr3_nt: TGTGCCAGCAGCCCAACTAGCGGGGGAAGGGAGACCCAGTACTTC
v_call: TRBV28
d_call: TRBD2
j_call: TRBJ2-5
clone_size: once

cdr3_aa: CASSPDRYYGYTF
cdr3_nt: TGTGCCAGCAGTCCGGACCGGTACTATGGCTACACCTTC
v_call: TRBV2
d_call: -
j_call: TRBJ1-2
clone_size: -

cdr3_aa: CAWRTDKGHTEAFF
cdr3_nt: TGTGCCTGGAGGACGGACAAGGGACACACTGAAGCTTTCTTT
v_call: TRBV30
d_call: -
j_call: TRBJ1-1
clone_size: -

cdr3_aa: CASSYLLDRSSYEQYF
cdr3_nt: TGTGCCAGCAGTTACTTACTCGACAGGAGCTCCTACGAGCAGTACTTC
v_call: TRBV6-2/TRBV6-3
d_call: -
j_call: TRBJ2-7
clone_size: -

cdr3_aa: CAISEGQDEQYF
cdr3_nt: TGTGCCATCAGTGAGGGACAGGACGAGCAGTACTTC
v_call: TRBV10-3
d_call: TRBD1
j_call: TRBJ2-7
clone_size: -

cdr3_aa: CASSLSPSTPRTGELFF
cdr3_nt: TGTGCCAGCAGCTTATCCCCCTCGACCCCGCGAACCGGGGAGCTGTTTTTT
v_call: TRBV13
d_call: -
j_call: TRBJ2-2
clone_size: -

cdr3_aa: CASSAAGGNTEAFF
cdr3_nt: TGTGCCAGCTCCGCGGCTGGGGGGAACACTGAAGCTTTCTTT
v_call: TRBV28
d_call: -
j_call: TRBJ1-1
clone_size: -

cdr3_aa: CASSVDSDYEQYF
cdr3_nt: TGTGCCAGCAGCGTAGATAGTGACTACGAGCAGTACTTC
v_call: TRBV9
d_call: -
j_call: TRBJ2-7
clone_size: -

cdr3_aa: CASSLIFSGGTEAFF
cdr3_nt: TGTGCCAGCAGCTTGATATTCTCGGGAGGCACTGAAGCTTTCTTT
v_call: TRBV11-2
d_call: -
j_call: TRBJ1-1
clone_size: -